These T cell receptor beta chains were read from a single sample in a study of T-cell reconstitution after alpha-beta-depleted transplantation in children. Via MiXCR, TCRdb re-called the PCR reads, giving one row per CDR3 protein. The sample shows approximately 650,000 distinct CDR3 sequences, less than 15% of them seen only once. Sample: PBMCs, taken before TCRalphabeta/CD19-depleted stem cell transplant. All receptors derive from a girl aged 2 to 9 with congenital amegakaryocytic thrombocytopenia, due to receive a stem cell transplant. Each CDR3 is given with its conserved first and last residue.

>TRBJ1-1|TRBV2
CASSGGGPGAFF
>TRBJ2-2|TRBV3-1
CASSHTSGVNTGELFF
>TRBJ2-1|TRBV25-1
CASSELWYEQFF
>TRBJ2-1|TRBV7-6
CASSDLAPEQFF
>TRBJ2-2|TRBV10-3
CAISEFGAGANTGELFF
>TRBJ2-3|TRBV29-1
CSVEEALTDTQYF
>TRBJ2-3|TRBV10-3
CAISLGGSGRGADTQYF
>TRBJ2-7|TRBV7-8
CASSLVGRDYHEQYF
>TRBJ2-1|TRBV27
CASSLVSPLKLAGVNNEQFF
>TRBJ1-4|TRBV7-2
CASSLGVHNEKLFF
>TRBJ2-7|TRBV5-1
CASSFARGYEQYF
>TRBJ2-1|TRBV7-9
CASSGALAGVVDEQFF
>TRBJ2-1|TRBV11-1
CASSLGPRGGDRSNNEQFF
>TRBJ2-7|TRBV27
CASSLIGFEQYF
>TRBJ1-5|TRBV2
CASRTGGNGQPQHF
>TRBJ2-5|TRBV20-1
CSAEMGLQETQYF
>TRBJ1-1|TRBV6-5
CASSYSEGGIKNTEAFF
>TRBJ2-3|TRBV20-1
CSASLFLRDPRDTQYF
>TRBJ2-3|TRBV30
CAWASTDTQYF
>TRBJ2-1|TRBV5-8
CASSLSGWGYNEQFF
>TRBJ2-3|TRBV5-1
CASTWEDTQYF
>TRBJ2-2|TRBV10-3
CAISADTGELFF
>TRBJ2-3|TRBV7-9
CASSFKRQGTDTQYF
>TRBJ2-2|TRBV27
CASSILREKGWELFF
>TRBJ2-1|TRBV5-1
CASSSGAEPSEQFF
>TRBJ2-5|TRBV5-1
CASSPGQAEETQYF
>TRBJ2-5|TRBV20-1
CSARDLGEGETQYF
>TRBJ2-7|TRBV5-1
CASRGQDRYEQYF
>TRBJ2-3|TRBV5-1
CASSAYPGPNTDTQYF
>TRBJ2-1|TRBV6-5
CASSYVLGPPENEQFF
>TRBJ2-1|TRBV10-1
CASSETVVGSSPNEQFF
>TRBJ1-4|TRBV7-2
CASSAAGTTNEKLFF
>TRBJ2-7|TRBV29-1
CSVEAPQGISYEQYF
>TRBJ2-1|TRBV20-1
CSAPLVSGSYNEQFF
>TRBJ2-1|TRBV29-1
CSVAGLAGEVWNEQFF
>TRBJ2-6|TRBV7-6
CASSLGQFSGANVLTF
>TRBJ2-1|TRBV5-1
CASSIISGSHWNEQFF
>TRBJ2-5|TRBV7-7
CASSASAGGTQYF
>TRBJ2-3|TRBV20-1
CSARVSTPIDTQYF
>TRBJ2-3|TRBV5-1
CASGAGLATDTQYF
>TRBJ2-1|TRBV12-3/TRBV12-4
CASSFHREGPNEQFF
>TRBJ2-3|TRBV7-6
CASSTGLAGGGSDTQYF
>TRBJ1-2|TRBV12-3/TRBV12-4
CASSPGRGDGYTF
>TRBJ2-4|TRBV20-1
CSASPHRTFHIQYF
>TRBJ2-2|TRBV5-1
CASSTDRGLPLNTGELFF
>TRBJ2-1|TRBV6-5
CASSNLGQGTFF
>TRBJ2-1|TRBV28
CASSRRSGQVNNEQFF
>TRBJ2-3|TRBV10-3
CAISEWGATDTDTQYF
>TRBJ2-1|TRBV12-3/TRBV12-4
CASSLIPHSGEQFF
>TRBJ2-7|TRBV7-3
CASSLFGGINYEQYF
>TRBJ2-7|TRBV3-1
CACCLDYRGTGHGTYEQYF
>TRBJ1-2|TRBV5-1
CASRRTGVESSGYTF
>TRBJ1-1|TRBV25-1
CASSELVTGVTEAFF
>TRBJ2-6|TRBV19
CATLQDSGGSGANVLTF